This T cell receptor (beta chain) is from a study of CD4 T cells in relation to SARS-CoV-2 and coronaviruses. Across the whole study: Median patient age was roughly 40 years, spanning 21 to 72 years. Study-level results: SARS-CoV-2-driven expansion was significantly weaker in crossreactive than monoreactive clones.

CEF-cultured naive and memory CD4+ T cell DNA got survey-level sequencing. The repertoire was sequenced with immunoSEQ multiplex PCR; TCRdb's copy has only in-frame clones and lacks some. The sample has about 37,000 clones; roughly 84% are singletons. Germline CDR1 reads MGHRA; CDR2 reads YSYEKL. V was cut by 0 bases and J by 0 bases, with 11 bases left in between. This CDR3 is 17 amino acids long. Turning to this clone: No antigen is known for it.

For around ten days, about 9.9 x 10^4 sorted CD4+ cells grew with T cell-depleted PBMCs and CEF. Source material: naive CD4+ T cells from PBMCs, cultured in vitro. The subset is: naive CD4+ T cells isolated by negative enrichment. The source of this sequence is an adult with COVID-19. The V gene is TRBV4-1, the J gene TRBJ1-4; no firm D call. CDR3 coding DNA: TGCGCCAGCAGCCAAGATTCGGGCGCGGCAACTAATGAAAAACTGTTTTTT. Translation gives CASSQDSGAATNEKLFF.